The entry below describes one T cell receptor (beta chain). The antigen is undetermined. The sample originates from a study of cytomegalovirus exposure and HLA in healthy donors. The study, taken as a whole, reports: Donors were assumed by presence/absence analyses to have roughly uniform sequencing depth. Further analysis was carried out later, and it showed several of the most significant clusters appearing linked to common viral pathogens.

Germline assignment: CDR1 SGHAT and CDR2 FQNNGV. Trimming removed 0 bases from V and 3 bases from J, with 9 bases in between. CDR3 length: 14 residues. Each donor was healthy, and each was a bone marrow donor. Primers: 60 Vbeta forward and 13 Jbeta reverse. Sequenced by immunoSEQ multiplex PCR; TCRdb stores in-frame clones only, minus some. The table has some 150,000 clones, less than 90% seen once. This chain links TRBV11-2 with TRBJ2-7; D is undetermined. This clonotype originated in a man aged 35 to 55 in good health and CMV-seronegative. The sample comprised PBMCs. The CDR3 region has the DNA TGTGCCAGCAGCTTAGATTTCGGCGGCTACGAGCAGTACTTC. Protein sequence: CASSLDFGGYEQYF.